These 18 T cell receptor beta chains were sequenced from one sample in a study of shared clonotypes between healthy human individuals. TCRdb's table, derived via immunoSEQ multiplex PCR, lists solely in-frame clones and lacks some. The table lists around 1 million clones, over 60% of them singletons. Sequencing input: memory CD4+ T cells sorted from blood. As for subset: CD45RA-negative fraction. The receptors derive from a man between 18 and 29 years old in good health.

This clone has a handful of counts. This rearrangement joins TRBV6-5 to TRBJ2-1, with 10 bases matching TRBD1. Germline values: CDR1 MNHEY, CDR2 SVGAGI. The CDR3 extends over 16 amino acids. With 0 bases clipped from V and 6 bases from J, the junction kept 5 bases outside the gene matches. The CDR3 protein is CASSYSGTGVRNEQFF. The CDR3 nucleotides are TGTGCCAGCAGTTACTCAGGGACAGGGGTCCGCAATGAGCAGTTCTTC.

Only one count was recorded for this clone. V is TRBV6-1 and J is TRBJ2-7, with D unclear. Per the germline V gene, CDR1 is MNHNS and CDR2 is SASEGT. The CDR3 sequence is 12 residues long. V was shortened by 4 bases and J by 2 bases, with 6 bases between the two germline ends. The chain's CDR3 is CASSVNAYEQYF. The CDR3 region has the DNA TGTGCCAGCAGTGTGAACGCCTACGAGCAGTACTTC.

This clone has just one count. V and J are TRBV18 and TRBJ2-1, with 11 bases lining up with TRBD2. J lost 2 bases, V lost 3 bases, and 3 bases had no gene match. The length of the CDR3 is 16 residues. Germline lookup yields CDR1 KGHSH and CDR2 LQKENI. CDR3 amino acids: CASSPPTSGAYNEQFF. The CDR3 coding sequence is TGTGCCAGCTCACCTCCGACTAGCGGGGCCTACAATGAGCAGTTCTTC.

The V gene is TRBV9, the J gene TRBJ2-5, with D tentatively TRBD2 (5 bases). This CDR3 is built from 14 residues. V shed 4 bases and J shed 4 bases, with 14 bases lying between them. CDR1 is SGDLS, CDR2 YYNGEE, per germline. The CDR3 is CASSQTTRGETQYF. As DNA, the CDR3 is TGTGCCAGCAGCCAGACTACCCGGGGAGAGACCCAGTACTTC.

The chain uses TRBV30 and TRBJ1-6, with 10 positions matching TRBD1. The CDR3 is 15 amino acids. Germline CDR1 reads GTSNPN; CDR2 reads SVGIG (reference sequence). Losses at the gene ends were 3 bases for V and 11 bases for J; bases not matched to a gene: 10. The CDR3 protein is CAWRSYRQGATPLHF. The CDR3 region has the DNA TGTGCCTGGAGAAGCTATCGACAGGGGGCTACACCCCTCCACTTT.

The V gene is TRBV18, the J gene TRBJ2-6, with D maybe TRBD2 (5 bases). The CDR3 contains 17 residues. The germline CDR1 and CDR2 sequences are KGHSH and LQKENI. The V end lost 0 bases, the J end lost 1 base, and 10 bases lay between the germline ends. In DNA, the CDR3 is TGTGCCAGCTCACCACCGGCGGGTTCGTCTGGGGCCAACGTCCTGACTTTC. It specifies CASSPPAGSSGANVLTF.

The chain joins TRBV29-1 to TRBJ2-7, with TRBD2 as a possible D gene (8 bases). Germline-derived CDR1 and CDR2 are SQVTM and ANQGSEA. The CDR3 has 15 amino acids. Trimming removed 5 bases from V and 6 bases from J, with 23 bases in between. The CDR3, as DNA: TGCAGCGTTCGCCCCACAGGGGTGAGCGGGGGCGAGCAGTACTTC. Its translation: CSVRPTGVSGGEQYF.

This clone was seen repeatedly, ten times or more. J is TRBJ2-7 and V is TRBV9; 7 bases agree with TRBD2. The V gene end was trimmed by 0 bases and the J gene end by 6 bases; junction bases not matched to a gene: 9. Germline values: CDR1 SGDLS, CDR2 YYNGEE. The CDR3 sequence is 15 residues long. CDR3 sequence: CASSVGEGALREQYF. DNA of the CDR3: TGTGCCAGCAGCGTAGGGGAGGGTGCCCTTCGCGAGCAGTACTTC.

In its sample, this clone was seen a few times. The rearrangement links TRBV6-5 to TRBJ2-7; D is undetermined. The CDR3 has 15 residues. The V gene's germline CDR1 is MNHEY and CDR2 SVGAGI. V gave up 2 bases and J gave up 2 bases, with 13 bases separating them. The CDR3 protein is CASSYRPERTYEQYF. The DNA of the CDR3 is TGTGCCAGCAGTTACAGACCAGAACGCACCTACGAGCAGTACTTC.

There are a few counts of this clone. V usage is TRBV18 and J usage is TRBJ2-1; a possible D gene is TRBD1 (6 bases). V lost 5 bases and J 9 bases, leaving 23 bases between the germline ends. The CDR3 extends over 16 amino acids. Per germline, CDR1 KGHSH and CDR2 LQKENI. The CDR3 DNA is TGTGCCAGCTCAGGACTGGGAACAGGGAGTTGGACTGAGCAGTTCTTC. It encodes CASSGLGTGSWTEQFF.

The CDR3 sequence: CATTAGNQPQHF. The CDR3 bases are TGTGCCACCACGGCTGGGAATCAGCCCCAGCATTTT. The gene calls are TRBV28 and TRBJ1-5; no definite D call. Trimming took 10 bases from V and 4 from J, leaving 11 bases between them. CDR1 is MDHEN, CDR2 SYDVKM, per germline. The CDR3 has 12 residues.

This chain joins TRBV2 and TRBJ1-2, with a weak D call TRBD1 (5 bases). The CDR3 length is 15 residues. The germline gives CDR1 SNHLY, CDR2 FYNNEI. Trimming removed 5 bases at V and 6 bases at J, with 19 bases between. The CDR3 reads CASSPNRSPGDGYTF. DNA of the CDR3: TGTGCCAGCAGTCCGAACAGATCTCCGGGGGATGGCTACACCTTC.

The rearrangement links TRBV7-9 to TRBJ2-5; 8 nucleotides match TRBD1. The CDR3 has 15 amino acids. The V segment lost 3 bases and the J segment 2 bases; nucleotides outside the gene matches: 5. Looked up from germline, CDR1 is SEHNR and CDR2 is FQNEAQ (reference sequence). CDR3 protein: CASSFGQGFQETQYF. DNA for the CDR3: TGTGCCAGCAGCTTTGGACAGGGATTTCAAGAGACCCAGTACTTC.

The gene calls are TRBV28 and TRBJ2-7, with 10 bases that match TRBD1. Germline CDR1 is MDHEN and CDR2 is SYDVKM. The CDR3 has 15 amino acids. Trimming cost V 4 bases and J 3 bases; bases outside gene matches: 6. The CDR3 loop reads CASSWGGTGVYEQYF. The CDR3 DNA reads TGTGCCAGCAGTTGGGGGGGGACAGGGGTCTACGAGCAGTACTTC.

The J gene is TRBJ2-7, the V gene TRBV19; D gene uncertain. Germline V gene sequence: CDR1 LNHDA, CDR2 SQIVND (reference sequence). The CDR3 has 12 residues. Trimming shortened V by 5 bases and J by 3 bases, and 8 bases separated the two germline ends. CDR3 sequence: CASSEVGYEQYF. DNA of the CDR3: TGTGCCAGTAGTGAAGTAGGCTACGAGCAGTACTTC.

This clone was picked up one time. The sample holds other DNA sequences that translate to the same CDR3. This chain uses TRBV28 with TRBJ1-1; TRBD1 is a possible D gene (6 bases). Trimming took off 5 bases at V and 4 bases at J, with 11 bases between the two ends. CDR1 MDHEN and CDR2 SYDVKM come from the germline V gene. This CDR3 has 13 amino acids. CDR3 in amino acids: CASSLTGPTEAFF. CDR3 bases: TGTGCCAGCAGTCTCACAGGGCCCACTGAAGCTTTCTTT.

The chain joins TRBV2 to TRBJ1-4; no firm D call. This CDR3 has 15 residues. V lost 3 bases to trimming and J lost 8 bases, with 16 bases between them. Germline CDR1 SNHLY, CDR2 FYNNEI. CDR3 nucleotide sequence: TGTGCCAGCAGTGATTTGGTGTGGGTCGGGGAAAAACTGTTTTTT. It translates to CASSDLVWVGEKLFF.

The chain has TRBV21-1 and TRBJ1-5. TRBV21-1 is noted as a pseudogene. The CDR3 has 18 amino acids. As DNA, the CDR3 is TGTGCCAGCAGCAAATTCTTGGGGGACCAACCGGCCTATCAGCCCCAGCATTTT. This codes for CASSKFLGDQPAYQPQHF.